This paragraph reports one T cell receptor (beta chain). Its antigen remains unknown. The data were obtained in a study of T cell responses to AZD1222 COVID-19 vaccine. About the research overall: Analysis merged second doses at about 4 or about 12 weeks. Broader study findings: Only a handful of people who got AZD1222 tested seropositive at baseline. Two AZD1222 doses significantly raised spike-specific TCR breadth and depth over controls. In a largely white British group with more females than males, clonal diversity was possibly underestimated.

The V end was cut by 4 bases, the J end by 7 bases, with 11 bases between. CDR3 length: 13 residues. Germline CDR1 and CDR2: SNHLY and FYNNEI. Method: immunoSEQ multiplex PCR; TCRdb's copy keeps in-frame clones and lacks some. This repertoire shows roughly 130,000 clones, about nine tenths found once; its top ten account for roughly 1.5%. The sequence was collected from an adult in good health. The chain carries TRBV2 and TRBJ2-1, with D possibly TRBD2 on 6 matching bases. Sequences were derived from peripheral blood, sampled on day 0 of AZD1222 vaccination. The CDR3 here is CASSGGRGNEQFF. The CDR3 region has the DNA TGTGCCAGCAGTGGAGGACGGGGGAATGAGCAGTTCTTC.